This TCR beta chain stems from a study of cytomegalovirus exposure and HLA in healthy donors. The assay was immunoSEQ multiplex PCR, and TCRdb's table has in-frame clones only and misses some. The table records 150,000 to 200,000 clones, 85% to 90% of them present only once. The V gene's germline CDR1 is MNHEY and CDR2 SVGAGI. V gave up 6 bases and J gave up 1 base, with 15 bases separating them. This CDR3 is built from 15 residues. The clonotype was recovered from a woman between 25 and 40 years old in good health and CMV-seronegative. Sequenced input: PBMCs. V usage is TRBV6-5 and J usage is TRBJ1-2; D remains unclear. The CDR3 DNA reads TGTGCCAGCAGCCCAACAGTCTCCATTAACTATGGCTACACCTTC. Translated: CASSPTVSINYGYTF.